One and the same sample provided the 9 T cell receptor beta chains below, sequenced in a study of T cell responses to AZD1222 COVID-19 vaccine. Method: immunoSEQ multiplex PCR; TCRdb's copy keeps in-frame clones and lacks some. There are 100,000 to 150,000 clones in the sample; around 89% occur only once, and roughly 6.9% lies in the top ten. The sample was peripheral blood, taken 28 days after the second AZD1222 dose. These receptors all come from an adult who received the AZD1222 COVID-19 vaccine.

The J gene is TRBJ1-2, the V gene TRBV7-9, with TRBD1 matching 9 bases. The germline gives CDR1 SEHNR, CDR2 FQNEAQ (reference sequence). The CDR3 extends over 17 amino acids. The trim removed 7 bases at V and 2 bases at J, leaving 14 bases unmatched. The CDR3 region is CASTRYRDRALNYGYTF. CDR3 in DNA: TGTGCCAGCACCCGATACCGGGACAGGGCCTTAAACTATGGCTACACCTTC.

The V and J genes are TRBV27 and TRBJ1-2; TRBD1 matches at 8 bases. The V segment lost 5 bases and the J segment 2 bases; nucleotides outside the gene matches: 4. The CDR3 is 14 amino acids. CDR1 and CDR2 (germline): MNHEY, SMNVEV (reference sequence). The CDR3: CASSPGGLNYGYTF. The CDR3 DNA reads as TGTGCCAGCAGTCCAGGGGGCTTGAACTATGGCTACACCTTC.

The chain links TRBV5-4 to TRBJ2-3; possibly TRBD1 for D (7 bases). The CDR3 is 16 residues long. Trimming pared 3 bases from V and 4 bases from J, leaving 18 bases between. Germline values: CDR1 SGHNT, CDR2 YYREEE (reference sequence). The CDR3 loop reads CASSSLSGGPPDTQYF. CDR3 DNA: TGTGCCAGCAGCTCATTATCAGGGGGGCCCCCAGATACGCAGTATTTT.

This chain connects TRBV2 to TRBJ2-3, with D uncertain. The CDR3 loop spans 13 amino acids. The germline V gene encodes CDR1 SNHLY and CDR2 FYNNEI. V shed 6 bases and J shed 2 bases, with 9 bases lying between them. The CDR3 DNA is TGTGCCAGCAGCTTGAGAAACACAGATACGCAGTATTTT. As protein: CASSLRNTDTQYF.

This chain's CDR3 is CASSPRPATGELFF. In nucleotides, the CDR3 is TGTGCCAGCTCACCACGGCCAGCGACCGGGGAGCTGTTTTTT. The chain uses TRBV18 and TRBJ2-2; D gene unclear. Looked up from germline, CDR1 is KGHSH and CDR2 is LQKENI. Trimming stripped 1 base from V and 5 bases from J, with 8 bases between. The length of the CDR3 is 14 residues.

The chain has TRBV4-1 and TRBJ2-6; the D is unclear. Germline values: CDR1 MGHRA, CDR2 YSYEKL. V lost 4 bases to trimming and J lost 0 bases, with 19 bases between them. The CDR3 covers 19 residues. CDR3 DNA: TGCGCCAGCAGCCCGAGCCTGATAAGTCGAAGCTCTGGGGCCAACGTCCTGACTTTC. Translated: CASSPSLISRSSGANVLTF.

Remarks on this clone: This specimen includes other DNA sequences encoding the same CDR3. V gene TRBV5-1 combines with J gene TRBJ2-7, with 12 bases fitting TRBD1. Germline V gene lookup returns CDR1 SGHRS and CDR2 YFSETQ. The V segment lost 3 bases and the J segment 5 bases; nucleotides outside the gene matches: 3. This CDR3 is 14 amino acids long. In nucleotides, the CDR3 is TGCGCCAGCAGCTCGGGACAGGGGGCTGACGAGCAGTACTTC. Translating gives CASSSGQGADEQYF.

This chain uses TRBV3-1 (or the pseudogene TRBV3-2) with TRBJ1-1; weak D call: TRBD1 (6 bases). The CDR3 is made up of 15 amino acids. In germline, CDR1 is LGHDT, CDR2 YNNKEL (reference sequence). V dropped 2 bases and J dropped 6 bases, with 16 bases sitting between them. Here the CDR3 DNA reads TGTGCCAGCAGCCAATTGAGATTCGGGGGCTCTGAAGCTTTCTTT. Translation gives CASSQLRFGGSEAFF.

The V gene is TRBV19, the J gene TRBJ1-2, with D tentatively TRBD1 (6 bases). Germline V gene sequence: CDR1 LNHDA, CDR2 SQIVND (reference sequence). The CDR3 totals 15 residues. V was cut by 5 bases and J by 4 bases, with 17 bases left in between. The chain's CDR3 is CASSVRGGRGYGYTF. As DNA, the CDR3 is TGTGCCAGTAGTGTCCGTGGGGGGCGTGGCTATGGCTACACCTTC.